These 22 T cell receptor beta chains originate from one sample sequenced in a study of T cell changes during pregnancy in multiple sclerosis. Libraries were prepared by immunoSEQ multiplex PCR; TCRdb keeps only in-frame clonotypes and omits some of them. This sample has approximately 44,000 clones; around 90% occur once, and the top ten carry 0.52%. This specimen consisted of CD4+ T cells from peripheral blood mononuclear cells, obtained in the third trimester of pregnancy. Receptors originate from a female donor with multiple sclerosis, enrolled in a pregnancy study.

This clone was recorded only once. The chain links TRBV12-5 to TRBJ2-3; tentatively, D is TRBD1 (6 bases). The germline gives CDR1 LGHNT, CDR2 FRNRAP. The CDR3 runs to 13 residues. V was clipped by 4 bases and J by 4 bases, with 9 bases between them. DNA for the CDR3: TGTGCTAGTGGTTGGGGGACATCAGATACGCAGTATTTT. Its translation: CASGWGTSDTQYF.

This CDR3 reads CASMGGYYEQYF. DNA for the CDR3: TGTGCCAGCATGGGGGGATACTACGAGCAGTACTTC. The chain carries TRBV28 and TRBJ2-7; D might be TRBD2 (6 bases). The CDR3 is made up of 12 amino acids. Germline V gives CDR1 MDHEN, CDR2 SYDVKM. The V end was cut by 7 bases, the J end by 3 bases, with 10 bases between. Full variable domain (outside the CDR3, taken from reference TRBV28 and TRBJ2-7): DVKVTQSSRYLVKRTGEKVFLECVQDMDHENMFWYRQDPGLGLRLIYFSYDVKMKEKGDIPEGYSVSREKKERFSLILESASTNQTSMYLCASMGGYYEQYFGPGTRLTVT.

Concerning this clone itself: A junction end diverges from the germline sequence, so it may reflect a read error. V is TRBV5-8 and J is TRBJ2-7; 8 bases are shared with TRBD1. Germline V lookup: CDR1 SGHTS, CDR2 YDEGEE. The CDR3 length is 17 residues. The CDR3 sequence: CASSLGQGYPIRALLKF. Here the CDR3 DNA reads TGTGCCAGCAGCTTAGGACAGGGCTATCCCATACGAGCCCTGTTGAAATTC. Full variable domain (outside the CDR3, taken from reference TRBV5-8 and TRBJ2-7): EAGVTQSPTHLIKTRGQQATLRCSPISGHTSVYWYQQALGLGLQFLLWYDEGEERNRGNFPPRFSGRQFPNYSSELNVNALELEDSALYLCASSLGQGYPIRALLKFGPGTRLTVT.

V and J are TRBV18 and TRBJ2-7, with D perhaps TRBD1 (5 bases). Between the trimmed V and J ends, which lost 2 bases and 1 base, there was a span of 9 bases. The CDR3 loop spans 14 amino acids. Germline CDR1 and CDR2: KGHSH and LQKENI. The CDR3 bases are TGTGCCAGCTCACCAAAAGGGGCTTCCTACGAGCAGTACTTC. It translates to CASSPKGASYEQYF.

The chain combines TRBV28 with TRBJ1-2; D possibly corresponds to TRBD1 (6 bases). Between the trimmed V and J ends, which lost 7 bases and 5 bases, there was a span of 20 bases. The CDR3 sequence is 15 residues long. Germline V gene sequence: CDR1 MDHEN, CDR2 SYDVKM. CDR3 coding DNA: TGTGCCAGCAACAGAGGCGGGGGGCGAGGGTATGGCTACACCTTC. Its translation is CASNRGGGRGYGYTF.

The CDR3 DNA follows: TGTGCCAGCAGTTTTGCTAGCGGGTACCAAGAGACCCAGTACTTC. It translates to CASSFASGYQETQYF. The V call is TRBV27, the J call TRBJ2-5; 8 bases fit TRBD2. Germline V CDR1 and CDR2: MNHEY, SMNVEV (reference sequence). V lost 3 bases to trimming and J lost 0 bases; unmatched junction nucleotides: 3. The CDR3 consists of 15 residues.

This clone was seen a single time. This chain connects TRBV27 to TRBJ1-2; TRBD1 agrees at 7 bases. V lost 5 bases to trimming and J lost 5 bases; unmatched junction nucleotides: 8. CDR3 size: 14 residues. CDR1 is MNHEY and CDR2 is SMNVEV in the germline V gene (reference sequence). The chain's CDR3 is CASSRRDSSYGYTF. The CDR3 DNA sequence: TGTGCCAGCAGTCGACGGGACAGTAGTTATGGCTACACCTTC.

This rearrangement joins TRBV18 to TRBJ2-4, with D perhaps TRBD1 (7 bases). Germline V CDR1 and CDR2: KGHSH, LQKENI. V lost 1 base, J lost 2 bases, and 12 bases lay in between. The CDR3 consists of 16 residues. The CDR3 reads CASSPLEGATKNIQYF. The CDR3 region has the DNA TGTGCCAGCTCACCACTGGAGGGGGCTACCAAAAACATTCAGTACTTC.

This chain joins TRBV28 and TRBJ2-2; 9 bases are a match to TRBD1. V shed 3 bases, J shed 13 bases, and the junction held 3 bases outside the gene matches. Germline CDR1 and CDR2: MDHEN and SYDVKM. The CDR3 extends over 12 amino acids. DNA of the CDR3: TGTGCCAGCAGTTTGTTGGGACAGGGGCTGTTTTTT. Encoded protein: CASSLLGQGLFF.

The J gene is TRBJ2-6, the V gene TRBV28; TRBD1 might be the D (5 bases). Trimming shortened V by 0 bases and J by 1 base, and 13 bases separated the two germline ends. From germline, CDR1 is MDHEN and CDR2 SYDVKM. The CDR3 loop spans 18 amino acids. This CDR3 reads CASSLWSGYGSGANVLTF. The CDR3 DNA is TGTGCCAGCAGTTTATGGTCAGGGTACGGTTCTGGGGCCAACGTCCTGACTTTC. Full variable domain (outside the CDR3, taken from reference TRBV28 and TRBJ2-6): DVKVTQSSRYLVKRTGEKVFLECVQDMDHENMFWYRQDPGLGLRLIYFSYDVKMKEKGDIPEGYSVSREKKERFSLILESASTNQTSMYLCASSLWSGYGSGANVLTFGAGSRLTVL.

The chain carries TRBV6-5 and TRBJ1-2; 8 nucleotides align to TRBD1. The V segment lost 4 bases and the J segment 4 bases; nucleotides outside the gene matches: 5. The CDR3 covers 14 residues. Germline CDR1 MNHEY, CDR2 SVGAGI. CDR3 DNA sequence: TGTGCCAGCAGTTCCCAGGGGGCGGTCTATGGCTACACCTTC. This translates into CASSSQGAVYGYTF.

The chain has TRBV19 and TRBJ1-2; D might be TRBD1 (6 bases). The CDR3 is 15 residues long. CDR1 is LNHDA, CDR2 SQIVND, per germline (reference sequence). Deletions cut 6 bases from V and 4 bases from J, with 18 bases between. DNA of the CDR3: TGTGCCAGTAGGCCTGGGGGGGCTGAGGGCTATGGCTACACCTTC. Translated, it gives CASRPGGAEGYGYTF.

DNA for the CDR3: TGTGCCAGCAGTTTTATGGGACAGGGACAGCCCCAGCATTTT. This translates into CASSFMGQGQPQHF. V gene TRBV27 combines with J gene TRBJ1-5; 9 nucleotides align to TRBD1. The J segment lost 7 bases and the V segment lost 3 bases, leaving 4 bases of the junction unmatched. CDR3 size: 14 residues. Germline CDR1 MNHEY, CDR2 SMNVEV (reference sequence).

The V gene is TRBV7-2, the J gene TRBJ1-1; 7 nucleotides agree with TRBD1. This CDR3 contains 13 residues. The V gene's germline CDR1 is SGHTA and CDR2 FQGNSA. V lost 5 bases, J lost 4 bases, and 4 bases stayed unmatched. CDR3 sequence reads: CASSDSGGTEAFF. CDR3 DNA sequence: TGTGCCAGCAGCGACTCAGGGGGCACTGAAGCTTTCTTT.

The V gene is TRBV27, the J gene TRBJ2-1; 14 bases line up with TRBD2. The ends lost 6 bases at V and 8 bases at J; junction bases unmatched: 9. CDR3 length equals 16 residues. Germline assignment: CDR1 MNHEY and CDR2 SMNVEV (reference sequence). CDR3 in DNA: TGTGCCAGCAGCCGCTCGACTAGCGGGAGGGCCTATGAGCAGTTCTTC. It yields the protein CASSRSTSGRAYEQFF.

The chain joins TRBV5-5 to TRBJ1-5; unclear D gene. Per the germline V gene, CDR1 is SGHKS and CDR2 is YYEKEE (reference sequence). This CDR3 has 13 residues. V was pared by 4 bases and J by 2 bases, with 7 bases between. The CDR3 DNA reads TGTGCCAGCAGCATATTTGGCAATCAGCCCCAGCATTTT. Its protein product is CASSIFGNQPQHF.

This clone was picked up one time. The genes are TRBV5-1 and TRBJ2-1; 8 positions match TRBD2. Germline CDR1 SGHRS, CDR2 YFSETQ. Losses at the gene ends were 4 bases for V and 12 bases for J; bases not matched to a gene: 18. The CDR3 consists of 16 residues. CDR3 loop: CASSATSGPSPGGQFF. In nucleotides, the CDR3 is TGCGCCAGCAGCGCCACTAGCGGTCCATCCCCGGGGGGGCAGTTCTTC.

The rearrangement links TRBV28 to TRBJ2-5, with unresolved D. Germline CDR1 and CDR2: MDHEN and SYDVKM. The CDR3 sequence is 15 residues long. V was trimmed by 7 bases and J by 5 bases, leaving 20 bases between them. The CDR3 loop reads CASTPLRASFETQYF. For the CDR3, the DNA is TGTGCCAGCACCCCTCTGCGAGCCTCATTTGAGACCCAGTACTTC. The entire variable domain, with the rest obtained from reference TRBV28 and TRBJ2-5, is as follows: DVKVTQSSRYLVKRTGEKVFLECVQDMDHENMFWYRQDPGLGLRLIYFSYDVKMKEKGDIPEGYSVSREKKERFSLILESASTNQTSMYLCASTPLRASFETQYFGPGTRLLVL.

This chain uses TRBV6-1 with TRBJ2-5, with TRBD2 matching over 12 bases. The CDR3 has 14 amino acids. Germline V gene sequence: CDR1 MNHNS, CDR2 SASEGT. With 10 bases clipped from V and 2 bases from J, the junction kept 5 bases outside the gene matches. CDR3 residues: CATLAGGPQETQYF. Written as DNA, the CDR3 is TGTGCCACCCTAGCGGGAGGGCCTCAAGAGACCCAGTACTTC.

CDR3 coding DNA: TGTGCCAGCAGCGTAGGAGGGATGGGGTCCTACGAGCAGTACTTC. Protein sequence: CASSVGGMGSYEQYF. The rearrangement joins TRBV9 to TRBJ2-7; D possibly corresponds to TRBD2 (5 bases). The germline CDR1 and CDR2 sequences are SGDLS and YYNGEE. CDR3 size: 15 residues. V lost 0 bases to trimming and J lost 1 base, with 11 bases between them.

CDR3 sequence (DNA): TGTGCCAGCAGCGCTCCACCTAGCGGGAGGGGGACAGATACGCAGTATTTT. Its translation: CASSAPPSGRGTDTQYF. This chain joins TRBV9 and TRBJ2-3, with 12 bases that match TRBD2. Germline V CDR1 and CDR2: SGDLS, YYNGEE. With 3 bases clipped from V and 3 bases from J, the junction kept 8 bases outside the gene matches. This CDR3 spans 17 amino acids.

The chain joins TRBV21-1 to TRBJ2-7; the table names TRBD2, a call not compared with the DNA. TRBV21-1 is a documented pseudogene. The CDR3 covers 14 residues. The CDR3 DNA follows: TGTGCCAGCAGGGAGGGAGGGCCGCGGGTCGAGCAGTACTTC. Protein product: CASREGGPRVEQYF.